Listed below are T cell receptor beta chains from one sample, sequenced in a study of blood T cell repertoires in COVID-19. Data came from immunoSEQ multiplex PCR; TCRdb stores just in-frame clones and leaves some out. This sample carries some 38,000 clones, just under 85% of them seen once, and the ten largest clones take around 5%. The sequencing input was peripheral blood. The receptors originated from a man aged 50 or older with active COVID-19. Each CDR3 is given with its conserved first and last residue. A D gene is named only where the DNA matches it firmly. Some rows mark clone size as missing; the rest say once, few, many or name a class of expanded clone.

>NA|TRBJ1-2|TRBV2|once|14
TGTGCCAGCAGTCTTTTGGGGGGTAATGGTGGCTACACCTTC
CASSLLGGNGGYTF
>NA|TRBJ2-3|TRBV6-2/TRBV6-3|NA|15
TGTGCCAGCAGTTACTCGATGAGGGGGACAGATACGCAGTATTTT
CASSYSMRGTDTQYF
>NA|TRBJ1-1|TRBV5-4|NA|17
TGTGCCAGCAGCTTCGGGGGGGGTCAGGCGAGCGACACTGAAGCTTTCTTT
CASSFGGGQASDTEAFF
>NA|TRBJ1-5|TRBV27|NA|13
TGTGCCAGCAGTCCCATACCGGGAGCAGCCCAGCATTTT
CASSPIPGAAQHF
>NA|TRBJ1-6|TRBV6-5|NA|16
TGTGCCAGCAGTTACGGGGGGGGCTTCGGTAATTCACCCCTCCACTTT
CASSYGGGFGNSPLHF
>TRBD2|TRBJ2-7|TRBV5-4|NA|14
TGTGCCAGCAGCTCCGGGACTACTTCGTTCGAGCAGTACTTC
CASSSGTTSFEQYF
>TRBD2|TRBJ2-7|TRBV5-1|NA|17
TGCGCCAGCAGCCCCAGGCCTAGCGGGGGGGTCCCCTACGAGCAGTACTTC
CASSPRPSGGVPYEQYF
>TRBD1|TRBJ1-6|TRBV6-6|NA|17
TGTGCCAGCAGTCGCCCTCCCGGGACAGGGGATAATTCACCCCTCCACTTT
CASSRPPGTGDNSPLHF
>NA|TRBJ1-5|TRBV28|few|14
TGTGCCAGCAGTGCCGGACAGTCTCGTCAGCCCCAGCATTTT
CASSAGQSRQPQHF
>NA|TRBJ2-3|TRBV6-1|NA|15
TGTGCCAGCAGTGAGTTAGCTATTGGCACAGATACGCAGTATTTT
CASSELAIGTDTQYF